Sequencing of this T cell receptor beta chain was carried out in a study of T cell responses to AZD1222 COVID-19 vaccine (dated by TCRdb to the early 2020s). In the study overall: TCR sequencing was performed for 233 trial participants, of whom some 200 were given two doses of AZD1222 and some 26 were given two doses of MenACWY control vaccine. Trial participants were enrolled by age into subgroups of 18-55, 56-69 and 70-plus years, and around 150, 29 and 61 TCR-sequenced participants, respectively, were included in these subgroups. The investigation overall reported the following: Because no day 14 peak-response samples were available, repertoires were characterized only after the peak T cell response. Vaccine-associated CD4 TCRs spanned the whole spike protein, with dominant responses in regions 160-218 and 743-854. Participants were mostly white British and included more females than males, and it was suggested by the authors that clonal diversity may have been underestimated. Conclusions about previously exposed vaccinees were limited because only six or seven AZD1222 recipients were SARS-CoV-2 seropositive at baseline. The 56-69-year group was small, and its depth increase did not reach significance, likely because of low power. A significant rise in spike-specific TCR breadth and depth was observed after two AZD1222 doses relative to day 0 and relative to MenACWY recipients. Epitopes outside the regions mutated in the B.1.351 and B.1.1.7 variants were reportedly recognized by nearly half of the unique spike-specific TCRs.

The CDR3 regions of human TCRbeta chains were analyzed by immunosequencing. The original pipeline was this. TCRs in the repertoires were compared against a reference library of SARS-CoV-2-specific TCRs that had been generated with the MIRA antigen-specificity platform. Breadth was defined as the fraction of unique TCRs that were SARS-CoV-2-associated, and depth was defined as the fraction of total T cells that were SARS-CoV-2-associated. Using the MIRA data, each spike-specific TCR was mapped to the spike region that the TCR reacts to and placed in a CD4 or CD8 class. Log10-transformed breadth and depth values were compared by one-way ANOVA with Sidak's multiple comparisons tests. The table comes from immuneACCESS by way of TCRdb, which keeps in-frame sequences with V and J called. Part of the clones is missing from these tables; in studies checked, under half for an unresolved V gene and the rest for unknown reasons. That table gives V, J and clone size, and the DNA gave D and trimming. The sample records some 150,000 clones, 82% of which are singletons. The ten largest clones add up to about 3.8% of the sample.

The time point label here, explained by the study, means: baseline before first vaccination. The treatment or condition label on this specimen signifies: meningococcal conjugate vaccine given as trial control. Vaccinee samples came from UK trials COV001 and COV002, including a single-blind randomized controlled phase 2/3 trial of AZD1222 (ChAdOx1 nCoV-19) in healthy adults. For TCRbeta chain sequencing, PBMC samples were collected from trial participants at day 0 and at day 28 after the second dose. CDR1 and CDR2 are read off the germline V gene (reference sequence) as GTSNPN and SVGIG. Including cysteine and phenylalanine, the CDR3 has 13 amino acids. Only the CDR3 region is kept as DNA, spanning 39 bases read in frame from base 1. V is pared back by 3 bases and J by 0 bases, with 6 bases lying between the germline termini. In the case of this clone: The antigen this receptor binds is unknown. No quality values exist for individual bases; no much larger clone is one base distant.

The sequence is built from TRBV30 and TRBJ1-3; TRBD1 is perhaps the D gene, given 6 matching bases. Sequences were derived from peripheral blood, sampled on day 0 of MenACWY control vaccination. The source is an adult in good health. For the CDR3, the sequence is CAWRTGSGNTIYF. Read as DNA, the sequence is TGTGCCTGGAGGACAGGCTCTGGAAACACCATATATTTT.